A selection of T cell receptor beta chains follows, all from one sample in a study of tumor-infiltrating lymphocytes in primary liver carcinoma. Via MiXCR, TCRdb re-called the multiplex PCR reads, giving one row per CDR3 protein. The sample lists 99,000 or so distinct CDR3 sequences; 55% to 75% were seen once. Material for sequencing was liver tumor tissue from sampling region 5. The receptors derive from a woman aged 55 to 70 with primary liver carcinoma and hepatitis B virus infection. Each CDR3 is given with its conserved first and last residue. Fields, in order: J gene, D gene, V gene, clone size, CDR3 DNA, CDR3 protein. D genes are given only for firm matches. Clone size is shown for a subset of rows, as once, few, many or a class of expanded clone.

TRBJ2-3	TRBD2	TRBV6-4	NA	TGTGCCAGCAATGGCGTAGCGGGAGGGTTCACAGATACGCAGTATTTT	CASNGVAGGFTDTQYF
TRBJ1-5	NA	TRBV14	once	TGTGCCAGCGGCCAGGCGAGGACGGGTCAGCCCCAGCATTTT	CASGQARTGQPQHF
TRBJ2-1	TRBD2	TRBV12-3/TRBV12-4	NA	TGTGCCAGCAGTTTTTCATGGACTAGCGAAGACAATGAGCAGTTCTTC	CASSFSWTSEDNEQFF
TRBJ1-1	NA	TRBV6-5	NA	TGTGCCAGTAGTCCCCTCGGAGGTGAAGTTTTCTTT	CASSPLGGEVFF
TRBJ2-7	NA	TRBV11-3	NA	TGTGCCAGCAGCAGACTCGGACCGATATACGAGCAGTACTTC	CASSRLGPIYEQYF
TRBJ2-1	TRBD2	TRBV7-9	many	TGTGCCAGCAGCTTGCTCAATCGGTGGCTAGCGGGAGGTAATGAGCAGTTCTTC	CASSLLNRWLAGGNEQFF
TRBJ2-7	NA	TRBV12-3/TRBV12-4	many	TGTGCCAGCAGTTTCGGGATCAGAGGAGGCTACGAGCAGTACTTC	CASSFGIRGGYEQYF
TRBJ2-7	TRBD2	TRBV6-6	NA	TGTGCCAGTGGTAGGACTAGCTTAGAATTCCACGAGCAGTACTTC	CASGRTSLEFHEQYF
TRBJ2-5	TRBD1	TRBV28	few	TGTGCCAGCAATCGGACAGGGTTGGAGACCCAGTACTTC	CASNRTGLETQYF
TRBJ2-3	NA	TRBV11-3	once	TGTGCCAGCAGCTTAGACCCGTCCAGATTCACCCCCTTTTTC	CASSLDPSRFTPFF
TRBJ1-1	TRBD1	TRBV6-1	NA	TGTGCCAGCAGTGAATCGCTTAGGGGCCCGACAGGGAATACTAAAGCTTTCTTT	CASSESLRGPTGNTKAFF
TRBJ2-3	NA	TRBV12-3/TRBV12-4	NA	TGTGCCAGCAGCATGGAGGAAGATACGCAGTATTTT	CASSMEEDTQYF
TRBJ2-1	NA	TRBV30	NA	TGTGCCTGGAGTGTGGTTGAGGGGAACAAGCGGGCACGGAGCTCCTGCAATGAGCAGTTCTTC	CAWSVVEGNKRARSSCNEQFF
TRBJ2-2	NA	TRBV12-3/TRBV12-4	many	TGTGCCAGCAGTTTAGACCAGGGGCAGAACACCGGGGAGCTGTTTTTT	CASSLDQGQNTGELFF
TRBJ1-1	NA	TRBV29-1	NA	TGCAGCACCTCTTTTTACACCGAAGCTTTCTTT	CSTSFYTEAFF
TRBJ2-5	TRBD2	TRBV10-2	NA	TGCGCCAACAGTGGGGGACTAGCGGGAGGAGGCCAAGAGACCCAGTACTTC	CANSGGLAGGGQETQYF
TRBJ2-1	NA	TRBV9	NA	TGTGCCAGCAGCGTATTAGCGGAGTCCTACAATGAGCAGTTCTTC	CASSVLAESYNEQFF
TRBJ2-3	NA	TRBV4-1	many	TGCGCCAGCAGCCAGGGGCTACGGTGGGCCCACACAGATACGCAGTATTTT	CASSQGLRWAHTDTQYF
TRBJ1-2	NA	TRBV14	NA	TGTGCCAGCAACCAAGACAGGACATATAGCTACACCTTC	CASNQDRTYSYTF
TRBJ2-7	NA	TRBV5-1	NA	TGCACCAGCAGCTTGGGCCGAAGCTCCTACGAGCAGTACTTC	CTSSLGRSSYEQYF
TRBJ2-2	TRBD2	TRBV13	NA	TGTGCCAGCAGCTCGACCAGCGGGAACACCGGGGAGATGTTTTTT	CASSSTSGNTGEMFF
TRBJ2-7	TRBD2	TRBV4-2	NA	TGTGCCAGCAGCCATGGGGATGGACTAGCGCATTCCTACGAGCAGTACTTC	CASSHGDGLAHSYEQYF
TRBJ2-1	NA	TRBV10-2	once	TGCCCCAGCAGTTCGCACAATGAGCAGTTCTTC	CPSSSHNEQFF
TRBJ2-7	NA	TRBV29-1	many	TGCAGCGCCTCAAGGGCGGAGAACGAGCAGTACTTC	CSASRAENEQYF
TRBJ2-1	NA	TRBV4-2	NA	TGTGTCAGCAGCCAGGAGGGGATCAGATACAATGAGCAGTTCTTC	CVSSQEGIRYNEQFF
TRBJ2-5	TRBD2	TRBV29-1	many	TGCAGCGTTCAGGGCGGGAGTCAAGAGACCCAGTACTTC	CSVQGGSQETQYF
TRBJ2-1	NA	TRBV11-2	once	TGTGCCAGTAGCTTTGGGCGTGGCTCCATTGAGCAGTTCTTC	CASSFGRGSIEQFF
TRBJ2-7	TRBD1	TRBV6-6	many	TGTGCCAGCAATCCCGGGACAGGGGGTGGGACCTACTCCTACGAGCAGTACTTC	CASNPGTGGGTYSYEQYF
TRBJ2-5	TRBD1	TRBV9	few	TGTGCCAGCAGTCGACAGGGGGAGACCCAGTACTTC	CASSRQGETQYF
TRBJ2-7	NA	TRBV6-6	NA	TGTGCCAGTAGTAACTCGGGGGGGACAGCTACCTACGAGCAGTACTTC	CASSNSGGTATYEQYF
TRBJ2-6	NA	TRBV5-1	few	TGCGCCAGCGCACTGGCCCCCTCTGGGGCCAACGTCCTGACTTTC	CASALAPSGANVLTF
TRBJ2-5	NA	TRBV11-2	NA	TGTGACAGCAGCCTGCAAGAGACCCAGTACTTC	CDSSLQETQYF
TRBJ1-2	TRBD1	TRBV12-5	many	TGTGCTAGTGGACGGGACAGCTTCTATGGCTACACCTTC	CASGRDSFYGYTF
TRBJ1-1	TRBD1	TRBV19	NA	TGTGCCAGTATCCCGGGACAGGGATTGAACACTGAAGCTTTCTTT	CASIPGQGLNTEAFF
TRBJ2-4	TRBD2	TRBV11-1	NA	TGTGCCAGCATTCCGCTAGCGGGAAACATTCAGTACTTC	CASIPLAGNIQYF
TRBJ1-2	NA	TRBV5-4	many	TGTGCCAGCAGCCCGGGCTCAGGACAAGGGAGCGGCGGCTACACCTTC	CASSPGSGQGSGGYTF
TRBJ2-7	NA	TRBV6-1	many	TGTGCCAGCAGTGAGACAGGGAGGAACGAGCAGTACTTC	CASSETGRNEQYF
TRBJ2-2	TRBD2	TRBV4-2	medium-sized	TGTGCCAGCAGCCGGGGGCGGGAGGTAATCGGGGAGCTGTTTTTT	CASSRGREVIGELFF
TRBJ2-5	NA	TRBV10-1	NA	TGCGCCAGCAGTGACTCGCTTGGGAAAGGGACCCAGCACTTC	CASSDSLGKGTQHF
TRBJ2-1	TRBD2	TRBV7-9	few	TGTGCCAGCAGCCCCTTAGCGGGAGACGGGGCGAATGAGCAGTTCTTC	CASSPLAGDGANEQFF
TRBJ2-7	NA	TRBV6-2/TRBV6-3	NA	TGTGCCAGCAGTACCGGACAGCCTAGCTCCTACAAGCAGTACTTC	CASSTGQPSSYKQYF
TRBJ1-1	TRBD1	TRBV10-3	many	TGTGCCATCAGTGGGGACAGGGGCACTGAAGCTTTCTTT	CAISGDRGTEAFF
TRBJ2-7	TRBD1	TRBV28	few	TGTGCCAGCAGCAAGGACAGGGCCTACGAGCAGTACTTC	CASSKDRAYEQYF
TRBJ2-2	NA	TRBV7-9	many	TGTGCCAGCAGCTCGGGACTCACGAACACCGGGGAGCTGTTTTTT	CASSSGLTNTGELFF
TRBJ2-3	NA	TRBV11-3	NA	TGTGCCAGCAGCTCAGGTCGACATATTACAGATACGCAGTATTTT	CASSSGRHITDTQYF
TRBJ2-7	NA	TRBV6-5	NA	TGTACCAGTAGTTACTCGATCGCCGGGTTCTACGGGCAGTACTTC	CTSSYSIAGFYGQYF
TRBJ2-1	TRBD2	TRBV7-9	NA	TGTACCAGCAACGAAGCGGGAGGGAACAATAAGCAGTTCTTC	CTSNEAGGNNKQFF